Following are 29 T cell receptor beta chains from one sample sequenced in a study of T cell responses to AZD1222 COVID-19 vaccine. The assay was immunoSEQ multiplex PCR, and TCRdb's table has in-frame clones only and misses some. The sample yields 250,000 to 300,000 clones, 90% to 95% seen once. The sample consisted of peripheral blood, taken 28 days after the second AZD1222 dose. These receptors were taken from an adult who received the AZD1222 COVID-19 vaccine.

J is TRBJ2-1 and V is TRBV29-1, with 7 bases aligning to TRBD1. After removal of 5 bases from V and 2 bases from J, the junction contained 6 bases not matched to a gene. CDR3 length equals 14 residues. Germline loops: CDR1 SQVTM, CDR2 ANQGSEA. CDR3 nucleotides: TGCAGCGTTTCCAGGGACAGAGCCTACAATGAGCAGTTCTTC. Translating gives CSVSRDRAYNEQFF.

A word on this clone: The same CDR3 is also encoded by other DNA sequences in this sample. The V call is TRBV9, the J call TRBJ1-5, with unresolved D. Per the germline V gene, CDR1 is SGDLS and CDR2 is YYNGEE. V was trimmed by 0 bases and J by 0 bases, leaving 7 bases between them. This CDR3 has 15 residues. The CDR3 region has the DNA TGTGCCAGCAGCGTAGGACCGAATAGCAATCAGCCCCAGCATTTT. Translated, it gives CASSVGPNSNQPQHF.

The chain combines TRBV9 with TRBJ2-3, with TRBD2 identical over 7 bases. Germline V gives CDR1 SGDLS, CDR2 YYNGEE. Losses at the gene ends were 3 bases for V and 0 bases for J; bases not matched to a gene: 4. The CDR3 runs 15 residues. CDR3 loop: CASSEGSGSTDTQYF. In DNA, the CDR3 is TGTGCCAGCAGCGAGGGTAGCGGGAGCACAGATACGCAGTATTTT.

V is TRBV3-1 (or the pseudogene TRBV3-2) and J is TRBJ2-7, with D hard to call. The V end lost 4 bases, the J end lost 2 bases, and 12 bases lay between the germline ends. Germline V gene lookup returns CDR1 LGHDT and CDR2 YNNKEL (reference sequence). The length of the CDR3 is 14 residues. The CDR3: CASSLSDRAYEQYF. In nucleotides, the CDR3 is TGTGCCAGCAGCCTATCGGACCGAGCCTACGAGCAGTACTTC.

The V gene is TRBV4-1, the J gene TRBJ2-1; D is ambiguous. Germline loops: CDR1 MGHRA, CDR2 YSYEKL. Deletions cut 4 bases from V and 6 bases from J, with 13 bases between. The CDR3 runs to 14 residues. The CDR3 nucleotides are TGCGCCAGCAGCCCGGTAGGAGACTTCAATGAGCAGTTCTTC. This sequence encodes CASSPVGDFNEQFF.

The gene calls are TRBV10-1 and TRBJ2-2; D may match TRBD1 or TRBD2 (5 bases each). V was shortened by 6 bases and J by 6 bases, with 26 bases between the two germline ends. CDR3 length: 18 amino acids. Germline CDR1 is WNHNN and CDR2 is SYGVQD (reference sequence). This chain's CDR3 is CASRGEIRRGRGAGELFF. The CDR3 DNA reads TGCGCCAGCAGGGGGGAAATACGAAGGGGAAGAGGGGCCGGGGAGCTGTTTTTT.

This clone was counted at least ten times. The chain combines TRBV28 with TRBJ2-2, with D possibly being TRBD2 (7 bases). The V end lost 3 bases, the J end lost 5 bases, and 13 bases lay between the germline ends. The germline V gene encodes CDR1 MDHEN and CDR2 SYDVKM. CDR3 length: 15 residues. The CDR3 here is CASSFGGAGTGELFF. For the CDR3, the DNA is TGTGCCAGCAGTTTTGGGGGGGCCGGTACCGGGGAGCTGTTTTTT.

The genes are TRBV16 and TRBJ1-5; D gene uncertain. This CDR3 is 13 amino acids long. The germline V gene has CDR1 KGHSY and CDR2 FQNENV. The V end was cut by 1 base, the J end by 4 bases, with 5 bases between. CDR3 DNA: TGTGCCAGCAGCCAATTGGAAAATCAGCCCCAGCATTTT. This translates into CASSQLENQPQHF.

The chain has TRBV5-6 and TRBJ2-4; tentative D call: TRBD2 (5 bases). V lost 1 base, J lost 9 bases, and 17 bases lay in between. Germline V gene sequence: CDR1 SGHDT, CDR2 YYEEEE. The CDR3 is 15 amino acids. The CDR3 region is CASSLKASGQVIQYF. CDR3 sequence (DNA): TGTGCCAGCAGCTTGAAGGCCAGCGGCCAGGTCATTCAGTACTTC.

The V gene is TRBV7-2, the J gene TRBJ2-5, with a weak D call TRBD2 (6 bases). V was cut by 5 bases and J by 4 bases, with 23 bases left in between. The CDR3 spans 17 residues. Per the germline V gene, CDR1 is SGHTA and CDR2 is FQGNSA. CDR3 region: CASSPMDVPGEGETQYF. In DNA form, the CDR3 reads TGTGCCAGCAGCCCTATGGATGTCCCGGGAGAGGGAGAGACCCAGTACTTC.

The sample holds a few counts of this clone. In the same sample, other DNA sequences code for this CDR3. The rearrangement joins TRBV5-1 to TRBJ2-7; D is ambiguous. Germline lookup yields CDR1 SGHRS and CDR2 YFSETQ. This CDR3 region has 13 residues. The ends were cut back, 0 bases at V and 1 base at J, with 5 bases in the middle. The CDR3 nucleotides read TGCGCCAGCAGCTTGGACCCATCCTACGAGCAGTACTTC. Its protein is CASSLDPSYEQYF. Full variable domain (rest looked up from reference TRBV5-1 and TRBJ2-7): KAGVTQTPRYLIKTRGQQVTLSCSPISGHRSVSWYQQTPGQGLQFLFEYFSETQRNKGNFPGRFSGRQFSNSRSEMNVSTLELGDSALYLCASSLDPSYEQYFGPGTRLTVT.

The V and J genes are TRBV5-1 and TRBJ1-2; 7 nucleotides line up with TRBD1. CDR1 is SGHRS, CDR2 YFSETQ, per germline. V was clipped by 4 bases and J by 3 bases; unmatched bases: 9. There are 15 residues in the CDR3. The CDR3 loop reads CASSALTGFDYGYTF. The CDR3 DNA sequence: TGCGCCAGCAGCGCCCTGACAGGGTTTGACTATGGCTACACCTTC.

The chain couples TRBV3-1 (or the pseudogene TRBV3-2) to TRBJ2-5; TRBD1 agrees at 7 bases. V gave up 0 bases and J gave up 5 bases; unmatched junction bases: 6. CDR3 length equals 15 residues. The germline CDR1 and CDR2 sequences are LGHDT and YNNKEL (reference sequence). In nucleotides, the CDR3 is TGTGCCAGCAGCCAAGATACGACAGGGCCGGAGACCCAGTACTTC. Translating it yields CASSQDTTGPETQYF.

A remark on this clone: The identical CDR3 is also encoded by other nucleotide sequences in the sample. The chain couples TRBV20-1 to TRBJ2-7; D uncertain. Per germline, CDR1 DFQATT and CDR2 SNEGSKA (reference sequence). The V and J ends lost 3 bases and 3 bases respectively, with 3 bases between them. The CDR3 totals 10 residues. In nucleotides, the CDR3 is TGCAGTGCTAGGGACTACGAGCAGTACTTC. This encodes CSARDYEQYF.

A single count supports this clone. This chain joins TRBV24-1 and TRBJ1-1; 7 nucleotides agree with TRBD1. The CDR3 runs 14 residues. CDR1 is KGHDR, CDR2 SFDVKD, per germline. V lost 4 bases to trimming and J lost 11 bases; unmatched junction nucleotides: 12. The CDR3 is CATSDTGVSRGAFF. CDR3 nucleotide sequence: TGTGCCACCAGTGACACAGGGGTTTCCCGGGGGGCTTTCTTT.

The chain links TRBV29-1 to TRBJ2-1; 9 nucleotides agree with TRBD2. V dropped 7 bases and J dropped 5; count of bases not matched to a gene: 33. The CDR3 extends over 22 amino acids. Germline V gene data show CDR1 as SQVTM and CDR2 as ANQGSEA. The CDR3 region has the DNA TGCAGCGCTAACCCCGGGACGGTCTGGCGGGAGGGCCTTCGGGCCCCCCACAATGAGCAGTTCTTC. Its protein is CSANPGTVWREGLRAPHNEQFF.

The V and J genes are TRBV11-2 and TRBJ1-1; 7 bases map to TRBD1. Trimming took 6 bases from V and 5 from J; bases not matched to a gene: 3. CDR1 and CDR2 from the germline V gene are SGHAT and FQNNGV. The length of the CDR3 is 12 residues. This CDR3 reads CASRSQGTEAFF. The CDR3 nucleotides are TGTGCCAGCAGGTCACAGGGGACTGAAGCTTTCTTT.

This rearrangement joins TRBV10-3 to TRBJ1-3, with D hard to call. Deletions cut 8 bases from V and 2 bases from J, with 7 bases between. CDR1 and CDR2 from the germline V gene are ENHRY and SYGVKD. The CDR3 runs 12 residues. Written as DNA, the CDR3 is TGTGCCATCGGGCAGCCTGGAAACACCATATATTTT. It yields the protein CAIGQPGNTIYF.

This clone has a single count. The chain's CDR3 is CATSKHLDRDPYEQYF. DNA of the CDR3: TGTGCCACCAGCAAACATCTAGATAGGGATCCCTACGAGCAGTACTTC. The V and J genes are TRBV15 and TRBJ2-7, with D hard to call. CDR3 length equals 16 residues. The V gene's germline CDR1 is LNHNV and CDR2 YYDKDF (reference sequence). Trimming stripped 4 bases from V and 2 bases from J, with 18 bases between.

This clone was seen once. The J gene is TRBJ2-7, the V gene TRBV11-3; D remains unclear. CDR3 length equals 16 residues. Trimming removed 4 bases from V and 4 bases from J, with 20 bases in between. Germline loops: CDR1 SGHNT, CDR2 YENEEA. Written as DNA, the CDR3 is TGTGCCAGCAGCTCACCCCCGGGCCCGAACGGGTACGAGCAGTACTTC. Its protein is CASSSPPGPNGYEQYF.

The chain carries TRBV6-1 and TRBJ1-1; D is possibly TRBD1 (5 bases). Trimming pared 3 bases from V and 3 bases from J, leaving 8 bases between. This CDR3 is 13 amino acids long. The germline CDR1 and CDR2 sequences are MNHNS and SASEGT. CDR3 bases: TGTGCCAGCAGTGACCCAGGGTACACTGAAGCTTTCTTT. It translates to CASSDPGYTEAFF.

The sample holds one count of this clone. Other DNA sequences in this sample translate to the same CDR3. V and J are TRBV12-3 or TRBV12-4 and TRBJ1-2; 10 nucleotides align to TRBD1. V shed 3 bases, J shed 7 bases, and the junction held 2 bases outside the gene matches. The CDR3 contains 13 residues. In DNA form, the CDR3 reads TGTGCCAGCAGTTTGGGGACAGGGGTTGGCTACACCTTC. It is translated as CASSLGTGVGYTF.

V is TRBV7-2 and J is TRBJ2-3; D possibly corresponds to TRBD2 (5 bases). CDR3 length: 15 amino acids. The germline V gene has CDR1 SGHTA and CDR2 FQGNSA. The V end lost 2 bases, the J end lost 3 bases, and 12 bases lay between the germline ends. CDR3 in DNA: TGTGCCAGCAGCTTACAAGCGGTGGGGACAGATACGCAGTATTTT. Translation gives CASSLQAVGTDTQYF.

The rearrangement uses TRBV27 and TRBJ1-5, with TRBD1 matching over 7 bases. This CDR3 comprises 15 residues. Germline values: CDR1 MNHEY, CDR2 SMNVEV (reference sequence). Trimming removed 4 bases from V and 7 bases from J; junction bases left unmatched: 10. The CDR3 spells CASSSGTAYGQPQHF. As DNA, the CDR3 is TGTGCCAGCAGTTCCGGGACAGCCTATGGACAGCCCCAGCATTTT.

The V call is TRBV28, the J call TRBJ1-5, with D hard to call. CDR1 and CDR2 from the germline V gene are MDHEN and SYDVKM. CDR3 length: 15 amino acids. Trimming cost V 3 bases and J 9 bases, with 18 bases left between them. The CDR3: CASSFSGPAAWPQHF. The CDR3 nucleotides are TGTGCCAGCAGTTTCTCCGGGCCTGCCGCATGGCCCCAGCATTTT. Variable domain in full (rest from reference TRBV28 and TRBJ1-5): DVKVTQSSRYLVKRTGEKVFLECVQDMDHENMFWYRQDPGLGLRLIYFSYDVKMKEKGDIPEGYSVSREKKERFSLILESASTNQTSMYLCASSFSGPAAWPQHFGDGTRLSIL.

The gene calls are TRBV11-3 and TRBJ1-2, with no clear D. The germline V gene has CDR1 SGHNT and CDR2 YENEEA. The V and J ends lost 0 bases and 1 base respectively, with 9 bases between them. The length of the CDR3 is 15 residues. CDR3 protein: CASSLDLGCNYGYTF. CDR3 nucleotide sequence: TGTGCCAGCAGCTTAGACTTGGGGTGTAACTATGGCTACACCTTC. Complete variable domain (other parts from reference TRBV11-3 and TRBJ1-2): EAGVVQSPRYKIIEKKQPVAFWCNPISGHNTLYWYLQNLGQGPELLIRYENEEAVDDSQLPKDRFSAERLKGVDSTLKIQPAELGDSAVYLCASSLDLGCNYGYTFGSGTRLTVV.

The DNA for the CDR3 is TGTGCCAGCAGTCTACGCAACCGGGGGGCCACTGAAGCTTTCTTT. Translated: CASSLRNRGATEAFF. V usage is TRBV6-5 and J usage is TRBJ1-1, with a possible D match to TRBD1 (6 bases). The V end lost 5 bases, the J end lost 4 bases, and 17 bases lay between the germline ends. CDR1 MNHEY and CDR2 SVGAGI come from the germline V gene. CDR3 size: 15 residues.

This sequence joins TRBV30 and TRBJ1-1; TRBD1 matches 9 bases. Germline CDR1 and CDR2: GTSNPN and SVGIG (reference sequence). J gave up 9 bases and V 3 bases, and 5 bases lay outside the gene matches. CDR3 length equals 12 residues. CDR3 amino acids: CAWSSDRGKAFF. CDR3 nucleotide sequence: TGTGCCTGGAGCTCAGACAGGGGGAAAGCTTTCTTT.

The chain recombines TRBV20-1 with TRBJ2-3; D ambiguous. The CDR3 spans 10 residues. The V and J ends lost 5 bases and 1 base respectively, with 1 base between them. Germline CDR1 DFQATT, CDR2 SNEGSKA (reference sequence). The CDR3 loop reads CSARTDTQYF. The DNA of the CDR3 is TGCAGTGCTCGCACAGATACGCAGTATTTT.